The 20 T cell receptor beta chains below come from one sample, sequenced in a study of human T cells and chemical hapten exposure. Each CDR3 protein is one row after TCRdb ran MiXCR on the RACE reads. The repertoire holds approximately 80,000 distinct CDR3 sequences, about 6.8% seen once, with roughly 1.6% in the top ten. Time point: patch test 1, 2 weeks after DPC sensitization. Regarding treatment: therapeutic diphenylcyclopropenone sensitization with weekly scalp DPC. The source material was whole blood, sampled in connection with sensitization to the hapten diphenylcyclopropenone (DPC). These receptors all come from a woman in her 30s with alopecia areata. Some clones in this sample may be carry-over from other donors' samples.

This clonotype showed up many times. As DNA, the CDR3 is TGTGCCAGCAGCCCCGGGACCTACAATGAGCAGTTCTTC. Protein sequence: CASSPGTYNEQFF. This chain connects TRBV3-1 to TRBJ2-1, with TRBD2 as a possible D gene (5 bases). V lost 4 bases and J 2 bases, leaving 6 bases between the germline ends. Germline assignment: CDR1 LGHDT and CDR2 YNNKEL (reference sequence). The CDR3 sequence is 13 residues long.

This rearrangement joins TRBV5-1 to TRBJ2-3, with 10 bases that match TRBD2. The CDR3 length is 16 residues. Per germline, CDR1 SGHRS and CDR2 YFSETQ. The V gene end was trimmed by 4 bases and the J gene end by 3 bases; junction bases not matched to a gene: 8. CDR3 DNA sequence: TGCGCCAGCAGCCTCCAACTAGCGGGGTTAACAGATACGCAGTATTTT. It yields the protein CASSLQLAGLTDTQYF.

The chain recombines TRBV29-1 with TRBJ2-2, with TRBD1 identical over 8 bases. The CDR3 length is 16 residues. The germline V gene has CDR1 SQVTM and CDR2 ANQGSEA. J was trimmed by 1 base and V by 7 bases; bases with no gene match: 11. The CDR3 DNA sequence: TGCAGCGGAGATTCAGCCGACAGGGGGAACACCGGGGAGCTGTTTTTT. Translated, it gives CSGDSADRGNTGELFF.

This clonotype was seen repeatedly, ten times or more. This sequence joins TRBV6-5 and TRBJ2-5; 8 nucleotides align to TRBD1. V shed 0 bases, J shed 4 bases, and the junction held 4 bases outside the gene matches. The germline V gene encodes CDR1 MNHEY and CDR2 SVGAGI. There are 15 residues in the CDR3. The CDR3 is CASSYSRDRLETQYF. The CDR3 bases are TGTGCCAGCAGTTACTCGAGGGACAGGCTAGAGACCCAGTACTTC.

This clonotype has only a few counts. This chain uses TRBV5-1 with TRBJ1-4; D call uncertain. The CDR3 spans 15 residues. Trimming pared 0 bases from V and 0 bases from J, leaving 6 bases between. Per germline, CDR1 SGHRS and CDR2 YFSETQ. The CDR3 loop reads CASSLAPATNEKLFF. The CDR3 nucleotides are TGCGCCAGCAGCTTGGCTCCGGCAACTAATGAAAAACTGTTTTTT.

This clonotype was counted at least ten times. The chain uses TRBV5-6 and TRBJ1-1, with TRBD1 as a possible D gene (6 bases). The CDR3 sequence is 15 residues long. Germline V lookup: CDR1 SGHDT, CDR2 YYEEEE. V was clipped by 0 bases and J by 3 bases, with 12 bases between them. The DNA for the CDR3 is TGTGCCAGCAGCTTGGGCGGACAGCAGTACACTGAAGCTTTCTTT. This encodes CASSLGGQQYTEAFF.

The genes are TRBV29-1 and TRBJ1-3; D not resolved. Germline lookup yields CDR1 SQVTM and CDR2 ANQGSEA. The CDR3 is made up of 11 amino acids. Trimming cost V 8 bases and J 0 bases, with 5 bases left between them. CDR3 amino acids: CSSISGNTIYF. CDR3 nucleotide sequence: TGCAGCTCGATCTCTGGAAACACCATATATTTT.

This chain uses TRBV11-2 with TRBJ2-1, with D uncertain. The CDR3 runs to 13 residues. Germline V gives CDR1 SGHAT, CDR2 FQNNGV. Between the trimmed V and J ends, which lost 1 base and 9 bases, there was a span of 10 bases. The CDR3 region has the DNA TGTGCCAGCAGCTTAGTGAGCAACGGTGAGCAGTTCTTC. Amino acid sequence: CASSLVSNGEQFF.

The chain combines TRBV20-1 with TRBJ1-2, with 7 bases identical to TRBD1. Germline V gives CDR1 DFQATT, CDR2 SNEGSKA (reference sequence). The CDR3 extends over 11 amino acids. The J segment lost 5 bases and the V segment lost 8 bases, leaving 5 bases of the junction unmatched. The CDR3 is CSTGENYGYTF. The CDR3 DNA sequence: TGCAGTACAGGGGAAAATTATGGCTACACCTTC.

On this clonotype itself: A much larger clone lies one base from this, so it may be a read error. The chain carries TRBV7-3 and TRBJ2-2; 8 positions agree with TRBD1. The CDR3 has 17 amino acids. The germline V gene has CDR1 SGHTA and CDR2 FQGTGA. The CDR3 loop reads CASSSFRGLSDTRELFF. The CDR3 DNA is TGTGCCAGCAGCTCTTTCAGGGGGCTCAGCGACACCAGGGAGCTGTTTTTT.

The rearrangement links TRBV21-1 to TRBJ1-1; TRBD1 is the table's D call, not checked against the DNA. TRBV21-1 is an annotated pseudogene. The CDR3 totals 15 residues. The CDR3 reads CASGNSGGWNTEAFF. CDR3 nucleotides: TGTGCCAGCGGGAACAGTGGGGGCTGGAACACTGAAGCTTTCTTT.

This clonotype occurred many times. The V and J genes are TRBV7-3 and TRBJ1-2; TRBD1 matches 10 bases. V lost 5 bases and J lost 6; bases outside the gene matches: 9. CDR1 and CDR2 (germline): SGHTA, FQGTGA. This CDR3 spans 15 amino acids. As DNA, the CDR3 is TGTGCCAGCAGCACCCTAGGACAGGGGGATAATGGCTACACCTTC. Amino acids: CASSTLGQGDNGYTF.

This clonotype appeared a few times. The rearrangement joins TRBV7-9 to TRBJ1-2; 7 nucleotides agree with TRBD1. This CDR3 has 15 residues. The V and J ends lost 3 bases and 6 bases, in that order; junction bases with no gene match: 10. Per germline, CDR1 SEHNR and CDR2 FQNEAQ (reference sequence). The CDR3 spells CASSLGDGQVNGYTF. In nucleotides, the CDR3 is TGTGCCAGCAGCTTGGGCGATGGACAGGTGAATGGCTACACCTTC.

This clonotype was found many times. This rearrangement joins TRBV5-1 to TRBJ2-3, with 7 bases identical to TRBD1. In germline, CDR1 is SGHRS, CDR2 YFSETQ. The CDR3 runs 14 residues. V trimming: 4 bases; J trimming: 2 bases; junction bases outside the gene matches: 4. The chain's CDR3 is CASSPTGFTDTQYF. The CDR3 region has the DNA TGCGCCAGCAGCCCGACAGGGTTCACAGATACGCAGTATTTT.

This clonotype was seen repeatedly, ten times or more. This rearrangement joins TRBV11-2 to TRBJ2-3; 10 nucleotides align to TRBD1. The V gene end was trimmed by 5 bases and the J gene end by 3 bases; junction bases not matched to a gene: 5. The CDR3 runs 15 residues. Germline V lookup: CDR1 SGHAT, CDR2 FQNNGV. The CDR3 region is CASSAGTGATDTQYF. Here the CDR3 DNA reads TGTGCCAGCAGCGCCGGGACAGGGGCAACAGATACGCAGTATTTT. Variable domain in full (rest from reference TRBV11-2 and TRBJ2-3): EAGVAQSPRYKIIEKRQSVAFWCNPISGHATLYWYQQILGQGPKLLIQFQNNGVVDDSQLPKDRFSAERLKGVDSTLKIQPAKLEDSAVYLCASSAGTGATDTQYFGPGTRLTVL.

This clonotype was found many times. The chain employs TRBV5-5 and TRBJ1-1; the D is unclear. CDR1 and CDR2 from the germline V gene are SGHKS and YYEKEE (reference sequence). Trimming pared 3 bases from V and 5 bases from J, leaving 14 bases between. The CDR3 sequence is 14 residues long. The CDR3 protein is CASSSAVGRTEAFF. CDR3 coding DNA: TGTGCCAGCAGCTCGGCCGTAGGGAGAACTGAAGCTTTCTTT.

This clonotype showed up just a few times. The rearrangement uses TRBV6-1 and TRBJ1-5, with D hard to call. The CDR3 extends over 15 amino acids. Trimming removed 0 bases from V and 9 bases from J, with 15 bases in between. Germline V gene sequence: CDR1 MNHNS, CDR2 SASEGT. CDR3 loop: CASSEASAPDGPQHF. As DNA, the CDR3 is TGTGCCAGCAGTGAAGCCTCGGCACCCGACGGGCCCCAGCATTTT.

The rearrangement uses TRBV7-8 and TRBJ2-5; no clear D. Germline V lookup: CDR1 SGHVS, CDR2 FQNEAQ. The CDR3 has 14 residues. V was pared by 4 bases and J by 2 bases, with 11 bases between. The CDR3 nucleotides are TGTGCCAGCAGCTCCCTTACGGCACAAGAGACCCAGTACTTC. Protein sequence: CASSSLTAQETQYF.

The rearrangement joins TRBV6-6 to TRBJ1-2; 7 bases are a match to TRBD1. With 6 bases clipped from V and 2 bases from J, the junction kept 6 bases outside the gene matches. CDR3 size: 14 residues. From germline, CDR1 is MNHNY and CDR2 SVGAGI (reference sequence). CDR3 loop: CASSLDRQNYGYTF. The CDR3 DNA reads TGTGCCAGCAGCCTGGACAGGCAGAACTATGGCTACACCTTC.

This clonotype has at least ten counts. This chain connects TRBV29-1 to TRBJ2-3, with TRBD2 identical over 12 bases. Trimming cost V 8 bases and J 4 bases; bases outside gene matches: 10. This CDR3 region has 15 residues. The germline CDR1 and CDR2 sequences are SQVTM and ANQGSEA. The chain's CDR3 is CSPRLAGAEADTQYF. CDR3 nucleotides: TGCAGCCCGAGACTAGCGGGGGCTGAAGCAGATACGCAGTATTTT.